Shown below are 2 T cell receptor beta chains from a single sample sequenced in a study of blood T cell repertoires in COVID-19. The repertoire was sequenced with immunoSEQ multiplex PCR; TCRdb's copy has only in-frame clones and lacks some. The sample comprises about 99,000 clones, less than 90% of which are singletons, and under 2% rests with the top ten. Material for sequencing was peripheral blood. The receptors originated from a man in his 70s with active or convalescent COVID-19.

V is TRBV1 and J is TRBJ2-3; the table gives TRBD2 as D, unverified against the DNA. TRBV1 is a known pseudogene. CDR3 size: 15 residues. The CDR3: CTSPRTSVGTDTQYF. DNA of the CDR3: TGCACCAGCCCCCGGACTAGCGTTGGCACAGATACGCAGTATTTT.

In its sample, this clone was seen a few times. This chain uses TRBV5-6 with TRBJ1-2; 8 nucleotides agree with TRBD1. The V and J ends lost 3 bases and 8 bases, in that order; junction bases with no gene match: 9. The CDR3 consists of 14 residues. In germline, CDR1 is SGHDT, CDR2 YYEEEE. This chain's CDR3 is CASSSPRYRGGYTF. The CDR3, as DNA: TGTGCCAGCAGCTCCCCACGTTACAGGGGGGGCTACACCTTC.